This TCR beta chain is drawn from a study of cytotoxic CD8 clonotypes in ibrutinib-treated CLL. About the study: Of a cohort that held about a dozen relapsed/refractory and around 15 treatment-naive patients, 17 to 18 were IGHV unmutated. Samples showed on average about 260,000 productive templates and around 94,000 productive rearrangements.

With 5 bases removed from V and 0 bases from J, the gap between germline ends came to 11 bases. The CDR3 consists of 15 residues. From germline, CDR1 is SGHTA and CDR2 FQGTGA. TCRdb keeps only in-frame clones here, not all; method: immunoSEQ multiplex PCR. The repertoire holds approximately 50,000 clones, approximately 50% seen once, with 20% to 30% in the top ten. Sequenced material: PBMCs, taken at disease progression, from a patient treated with ibrutinib. V usage is TRBV7-3 and J usage is TRBJ2-1; D uncertain. The sequence was obtained from a human donor with chronic lymphocytic leukemia. DNA for the CDR3: TGTGCCAGCAGCCCAACTCCGAGCTCCTACAATGAGCAGTTCTTC. It encodes CASSPTPSSYNEQFF.